This TCR beta chain was captured in a study of PD-1 blockade in classical Hodgkin lymphoma. General study findings and limits: When set against healthy donors, newly diagnosed patients were reported to show lower baseline TCR diversity.

The CDR3 is 15 amino acids. After removal of 0 bases from V and 2 bases from J, the junction contained 3 bases not matched to a gene. The germline gives CDR1 SGDLS, CDR2 YYNGEE. Every patient experienced relapse after autologous stem cell transplantation, and brentuximab vedotin exposure varied. The authors purified CD4+ T cells from thawed PBMCs by magnetic negative selection. Note on this clone: Its antigen remains unknown.

The repertoire was sequenced with immunoSEQ multiplex PCR; TCRdb's copy has only in-frame clones and lacks some. In the table there are 7,000 or so clones, about 77% of which are singletons. The chain employs TRBV9 and TRBJ1-1; 8 bases are a match to TRBD1. The sequence was obtained from a human donor with classical Hodgkin lymphoma. Sequenced material: CD4+ T cells from blood, taken at baseline. The CDR3 bases are TGTGCCAGCAGCGTAGAAACAGGGGGTAACACTGAAGCTTTCTTT. It translates to CASSVETGGNTEAFF.